Listed below are T cell receptor beta chains from one sample, sequenced in a study of T cells in Graves' hyperthyroidism and ophthalmopathy. TCRdb used MiXCR to reprocess the multiplex PCR reads, holding one entry per CDR3 protein. The data show approximately 320,000 distinct CDR3 sequences, around a sixth seen once. The sequenced material came from blood. All receptors derive from a man under 40 with Graves' hyperthyroidism. CDR3s leave out the opening cysteine and the closing phenylalanine or tryptophan. A D gene is named only where the DNA matches it firmly.

CDR3 length: 10; V gene: TRBV2; J gene: TRBJ2-5; D gene: NA; CDR3 protein: TSNVDKETQY
CDR3 length: 14; V gene: TRBV5-1; J gene: TRBJ2-7; D gene: TRBD1; CDR3 protein: ASSSTPGTGAYEQY
CDR3 length: 12; V gene: TRBV10-3; J gene: TRBJ1-2; D gene: NA; CDR3 protein: ATTWGGEDYGYT
CDR3 length: 12; V gene: TRBV30; J gene: TRBJ2-1; D gene: TRBD1; CDR3 protein: AWGTGVGDNEQF
CDR3 length: 12; V gene: TRBV2; J gene: TRBJ2-3; D gene: TRBD2; CDR3 protein: ASKSGRASDTQY
CDR3 length: 12; V gene: TRBV20-1; J gene: TRBJ2-7; D gene: TRBD2; CDR3 protein: SALLAGLTYEQY
CDR3 length: 11; V gene: TRBV11-2; J gene: TRBJ1-1; D gene: NA; CDR3 protein: ASSLSRNPEAF
CDR3 length: 13; V gene: TRBV20-1; J gene: TRBJ1-6; D gene: TRBD1; CDR3 protein: SARDPGTDNSPLH
CDR3 length: 12; V gene: TRBV20-1; J gene: TRBJ2-7; D gene: NA; CDR3 protein: SAREVLRPYEQY
CDR3 length: 12; V gene: TRBV30; J gene: TRBJ2-1; D gene: TRBD1; CDR3 protein: AWSTTGGGSQQF
CDR3 length: 16; V gene: TRBV5-1; J gene: TRBJ2-1; D gene: TRBD2; CDR3 protein: ASSFWSGTSGIYNEQF
CDR3 length: 13; V gene: TRBV11-2; J gene: TRBJ2-3; D gene: NA; CDR3 protein: ASSFGETSTDTQY
CDR3 length: 10; V gene: TRBV30; J gene: TRBJ2-7; D gene: NA; CDR3 protein: AYGQSNYEQY
CDR3 length: 12; V gene: TRBV5-4; J gene: TRBJ1-1; D gene: NA; CDR3 protein: ASSLGGLTTEAF
CDR3 length: 18; V gene: TRBV6-1; J gene: TRBJ2-7; D gene: TRBD2; CDR3 protein: ASSPNSPREGQRSSYEQY
CDR3 length: 13; V gene: TRBV5-1; J gene: TRBJ2-1; D gene: NA; CDR3 protein: ASSLHGRRVDEQF
CDR3 length: 10; V gene: TRBV3-1; J gene: TRBJ2-3; D gene: NA; CDR3 protein: ASSSRRDTQY
CDR3 length: 14; V gene: TRBV7-3; J gene: TRBJ2-1; D gene: TRBD2; CDR3 protein: ASSVSGTSSYNEQF
CDR3 length: 14; V gene: TRBV19; J gene: TRBJ1-5; D gene: NA; CDR3 protein: ASSIDGTPSNQPQH
CDR3 length: 14; V gene: TRBV28; J gene: TRBJ2-3; D gene: TRBD1; CDR3 protein: ASSLSLTGIADTQY
CDR3 length: 15; V gene: TRBV30; J gene: TRBJ1-3; D gene: TRBD1; CDR3 protein: AWSVWDRAFSGNTIY
CDR3 length: 13; V gene: TRBV27; J gene: TRBJ2-1; D gene: TRBD2; CDR3 protein: ASSLTRTSGGEQF
CDR3 length: 13; V gene: TRBV7-9; J gene: TRBJ2-7; D gene: TRBD2; CDR3 protein: ASSPRLAGPYEQY
CDR3 length: 13; V gene: TRBV7-9; J gene: TRBJ1-2; D gene: NA; CDR3 protein: ASTLPSQDPYGYT
CDR3 length: 9; V gene: TRBV28; J gene: TRBJ2-1; D gene: NA; CDR3 protein: ASSLYNEQF
CDR3 length: 10; V gene: TRBV9; J gene: TRBJ2-5; D gene: NA; CDR3 protein: ASSGDFLTQY
CDR3 length: 14; V gene: TRBV5-6; J gene: TRBJ2-2; D gene: NA; CDR3 protein: ASSARRDLNTGELF
CDR3 length: 11; V gene: TRBV7-6; J gene: TRBJ2-1; D gene: NA; CDR3 protein: ASSPGLNNEQF
CDR3 length: 13; V gene: TRBV28; J gene: TRBJ2-7; D gene: TRBD1; CDR3 protein: ASRRTGTGPYEQY
CDR3 length: 12; V gene: TRBV5-6; J gene: TRBJ1-5; D gene: NA; CDR3 protein: ASSFQGTGQPQH
CDR3 length: 13; V gene: TRBV24-1; J gene: TRBJ2-7; D gene: TRBD1; CDR3 protein: ATSDPGQGSLEQY
CDR3 length: 11; V gene: TRBV19; J gene: TRBJ2-2; D gene: NA; CDR3 protein: ASKVGGTGELF
CDR3 length: 12; V gene: TRBV9; J gene: TRBJ2-3; D gene: NA; CDR3 protein: ASSVEERRDTQY
CDR3 length: 13; V gene: TRBV6-2/TRBV6-3; J gene: TRBJ2-3; D gene: TRBD2; CDR3 protein: ASRVAGTSTDTQY
CDR3 length: 14; V gene: TRBV2; J gene: TRBJ1-6; D gene: TRBD1; CDR3 protein: ASSELPAGGNSPLH
CDR3 length: 11; V gene: TRBV18; J gene: TRBJ2-2; D gene: NA; CDR3 protein: ASKLQGTGELF